In this sample, the clone carrying this T cell receptor (beta chain) turned up many times. Its antigen is as yet unknown. Other DNA sequences in the sample encode the same CDR3. The sample is drawn from a study of beta chain features in type 1 diabetes. Study information: Age and gender were similar between patients and healthy donors, as were cell yields.

Overall study findings and caveats: Researchers could not determine here whether HLA type influences TCRB rearrangement. People with Type 1 diabetes carried modestly yet significantly shorter TCRB CDR3s in all four CD4+ subsets. Patients with type 1 diabetes carried fewer insertions and had more deletions at their VDJ junctions.

The CDR3 is 12 residues long. Trimming took off 3 bases at V and 1 base at J, with 2 bases between the two ends. Germline-derived CDR1 and CDR2 are KGHSH and LQKENI. The study reverse transcribed the entire isolated RNA, so it sequenced expressed TCRB transcripts. For naive, central memory and regulatory T cell samples, reads averaged around 3.8 million. Sequencing used immunoSEQ multiplex PCR; TCRdb keeps in-frame clones, though not all of them. Altogether about 640,000 clones are present, around 12% being singletons, with the ten largest covering around 0.12%. The sequenced material came from naive CD4+ T cells from blood. The chain links TRBV18 to TRBJ2-3; D is undetermined. The receptor was derived from a man aged 30 to 39 with type 1 diabetes. The CDR3 sequence: CASSPGTDTQYF. The CDR3 nucleotides are TGTGCCAGCTCACCGGGCACAGATACGCAGTATTTT.